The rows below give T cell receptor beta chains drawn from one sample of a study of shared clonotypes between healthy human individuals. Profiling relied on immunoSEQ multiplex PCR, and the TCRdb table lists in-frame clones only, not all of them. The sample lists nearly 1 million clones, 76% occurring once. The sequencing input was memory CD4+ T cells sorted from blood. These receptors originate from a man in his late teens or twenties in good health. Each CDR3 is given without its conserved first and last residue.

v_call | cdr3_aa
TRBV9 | ASSLAGRSYNEQF
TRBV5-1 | ASSFGERVDEQF
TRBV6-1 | ASRAGSGYSYEQY
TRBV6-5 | ASSYSGAPWNEQF
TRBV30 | AWSVPRLDETQY
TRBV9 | ASSVSSNTEAF
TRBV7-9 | ASSLGLAGDQETQY
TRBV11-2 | ASSLNEGYEQY
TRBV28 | ASRTSLAGKNTGELF
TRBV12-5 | ASGSDRGFQY
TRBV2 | ASIRWGEETQY
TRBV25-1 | ASSEAGRDNYGYT
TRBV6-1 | ASSERGLGTDTQY
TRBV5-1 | ASSGSTEAF
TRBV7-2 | ASSPQRIAQETQY
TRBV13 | ASSPFLAGESYEQY
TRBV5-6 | ASSYSNEKLF
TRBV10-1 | ASSEVGTTYEQY
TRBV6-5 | ASSYSYSVRNIQY
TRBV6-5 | ASRDRDNNSPLH
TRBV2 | ASREGAFPQETQY
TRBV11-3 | ASSQNSYEQY
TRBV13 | ASSPGRNTEAF
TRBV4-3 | ASSQDWDRATDTQY
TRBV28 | ASSSGTSLAKNIQY
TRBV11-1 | ASSRGRLNTGELF
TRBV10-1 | ASSEPGLWCATNEKLF
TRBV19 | ASSTGTTTNEKLF
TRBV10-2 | ASRRDFLNEQF
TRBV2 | ASSEGSASTDTQY
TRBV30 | AWSRSIANYGYT
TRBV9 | ASSPSPGGTSGREQY
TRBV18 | ASSPGLAGDTQY
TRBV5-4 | ASSLTGGGFNSPLH
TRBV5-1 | ASSLAGESYNEQF
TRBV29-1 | SVVTGTTQETQY
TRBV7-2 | ASSPPLGGYT
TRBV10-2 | ASSEGTGANQPQH
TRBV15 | ATSRDQGQRNIQY
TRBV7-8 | ASRRDRGGSPLH
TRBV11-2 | ASSLDRLATYNEQF
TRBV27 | ASSLAGYGEKLF
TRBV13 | ASSTGTGETQY
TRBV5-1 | ASSLGTGGEGEKLF
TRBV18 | ASSPIPGLEHGYT
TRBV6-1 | ASTQGGTTNEKLF